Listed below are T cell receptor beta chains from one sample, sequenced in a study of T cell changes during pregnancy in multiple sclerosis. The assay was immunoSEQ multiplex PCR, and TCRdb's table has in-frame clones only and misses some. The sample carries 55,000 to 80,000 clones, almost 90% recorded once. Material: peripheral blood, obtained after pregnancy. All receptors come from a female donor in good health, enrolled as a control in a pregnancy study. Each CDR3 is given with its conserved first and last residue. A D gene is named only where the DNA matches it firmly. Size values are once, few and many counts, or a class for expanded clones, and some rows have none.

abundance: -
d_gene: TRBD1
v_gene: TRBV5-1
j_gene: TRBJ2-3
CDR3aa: CASSGGQHTDTQYF
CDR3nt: TGCGCCAGCAGCGGGGGACAGCACACAGATACGCAGTATTTT

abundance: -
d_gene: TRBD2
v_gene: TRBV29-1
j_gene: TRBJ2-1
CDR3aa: CSVDGRALGTEQFF
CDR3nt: TGCAGCGTTGATGGGAGGGCCCTCGGCACTGAGCAGTTCTTC

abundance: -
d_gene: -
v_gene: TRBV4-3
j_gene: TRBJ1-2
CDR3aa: CASSLKGPAGQNYGYTF
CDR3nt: TGCGCCAGCAGCCTCAAGGGGCCCGCTGGACAGAACTATGGCTACACCTTC

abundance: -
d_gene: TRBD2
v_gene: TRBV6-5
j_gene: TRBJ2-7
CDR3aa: CASSYAGGGYEQYF
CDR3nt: TGTGCCAGCAGTTACGCGGGGGGCGGTTACGAGCAGTACTTC

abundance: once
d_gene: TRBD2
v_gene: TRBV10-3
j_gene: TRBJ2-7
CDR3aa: CAIRRLTSGNYEQYF
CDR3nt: TGTGCCATCAGGCGACTGACTAGCGGGAACTACGAGCAGTACTTC

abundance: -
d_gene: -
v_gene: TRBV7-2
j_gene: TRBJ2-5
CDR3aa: CASSFYETQYF
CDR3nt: TGTGCCAGCAGCTTCTACGAGACCCAGTACTTC

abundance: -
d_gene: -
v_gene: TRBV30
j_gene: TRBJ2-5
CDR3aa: CAWRWGLQETQYF
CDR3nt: TGTGCCTGGAGGTGGGGCCTACAAGAGACCCAGTACTTC

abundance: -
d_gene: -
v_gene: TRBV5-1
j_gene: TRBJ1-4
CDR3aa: CASRVSGKEGEKLFF
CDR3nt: TGCGCCAGCCGTGTCTCGGGGAAGGAAGGTGAAAAACTGTTTTTT

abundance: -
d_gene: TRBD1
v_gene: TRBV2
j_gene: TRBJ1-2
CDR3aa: CASSDITGVGGYTF
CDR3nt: TGTGCCAGCAGTGATATCACAGGGGTGGGTGGCTACACCTTC

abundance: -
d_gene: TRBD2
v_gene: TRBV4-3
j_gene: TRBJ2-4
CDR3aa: CASSHASSGGADIQYF
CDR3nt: TGCGCCAGCAGCCACGCCTCTAGCGGGGGGGCGGACATTCAGTACTTC

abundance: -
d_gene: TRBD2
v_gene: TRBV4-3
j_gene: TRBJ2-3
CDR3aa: CASSQGSGATDTQYF
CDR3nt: TGCGCCAGCAGCCAAGGCAGCGGGGCCACAGATACGCAGTATTTT

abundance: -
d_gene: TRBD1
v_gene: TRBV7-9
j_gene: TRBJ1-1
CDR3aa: CASSLSGTGAREAFF
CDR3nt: TGTGCCAGCAGCTTAAGCGGGACAGGAGCCCGTGAAGCTTTCTTT

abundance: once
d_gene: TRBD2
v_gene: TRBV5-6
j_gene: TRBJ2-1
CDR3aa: CASSYLAGAGEQFF
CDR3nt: TGTGCCAGCAGTTATCTAGCGGGAGCGGGTGAGCAGTTCTTC

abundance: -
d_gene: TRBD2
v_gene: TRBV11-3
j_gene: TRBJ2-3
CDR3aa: CASSLISLAGPSSTDTQYF
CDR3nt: TGTGCCAGCAGCTTAATCTCGCTAGCGGGGCCCTCTAGCACAGATACGCAGTATTTT

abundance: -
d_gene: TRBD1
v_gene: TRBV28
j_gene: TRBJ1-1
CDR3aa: CASRRTGIMNTEAFF
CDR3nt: TGTGCCAGCAGACGGACAGGGATCATGAACACTGAAGCTTTCTTT

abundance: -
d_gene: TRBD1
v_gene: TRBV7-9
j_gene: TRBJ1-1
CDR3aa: CASSPITTGGMNTEAFF
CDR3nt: TGTGCCAGCAGCCCTATCACTACAGGGGGAATGAACACTGAAGCTTTCTTT

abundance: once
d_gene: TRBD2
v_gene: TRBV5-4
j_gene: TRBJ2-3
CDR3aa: CASSLEASGGDTQYF
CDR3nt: TGTGCCAGCAGCTTGGAGGCTAGCGGGGGGGATACGCAGTATTTT

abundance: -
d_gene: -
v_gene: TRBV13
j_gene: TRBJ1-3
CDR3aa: CASRTRRAPSGNTIYF
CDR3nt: TGTGCCAGCAGGACTAGACGGGCCCCATCTGGAAACACCATATATTTT

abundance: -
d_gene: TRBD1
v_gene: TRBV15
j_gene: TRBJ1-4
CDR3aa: CATSRGQGPNEKLFF
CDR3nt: TGTGCCACCAGCAGAGGACAGGGGCCTAATGAAAAACTGTTTTTT

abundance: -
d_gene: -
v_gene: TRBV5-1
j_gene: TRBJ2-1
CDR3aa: CASSFFTDNEQFF
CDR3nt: TGCGCCAGCAGCTTTTTCACAGACAATGAGCAGTTCTTC

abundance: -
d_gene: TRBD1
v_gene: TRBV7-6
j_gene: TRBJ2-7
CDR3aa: CASSNPPTGFAYEQYF
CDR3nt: TGTGCCAGCAGCAACCCCCCGACAGGGTTTGCCTACGAGCAGTACTTC

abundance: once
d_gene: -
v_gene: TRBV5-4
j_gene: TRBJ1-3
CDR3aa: CASSLQGSGNTIYF
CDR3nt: TGTGCCAGCAGCTTACAGGGATCTGGAAACACCATATATTTT

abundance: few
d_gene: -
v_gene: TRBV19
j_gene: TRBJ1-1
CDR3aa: CASSISGYTEAFF
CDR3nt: TGTGCCAGTAGTATAAGCGGCTACACTGAAGCTTTCTTT

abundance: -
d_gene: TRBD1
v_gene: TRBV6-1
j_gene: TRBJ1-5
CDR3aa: CASSADRGNQPQHF
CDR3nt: TGTGCCAGCAGTGCGGACAGGGGCAATCAGCCCCAGCATTTT

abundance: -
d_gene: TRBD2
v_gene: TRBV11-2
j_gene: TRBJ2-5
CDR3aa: CASSQALAGGETQYF
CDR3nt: TGTGCCAGCAGCCAAGCATTAGCGGGGGGAGAGACCCAGTACTTC

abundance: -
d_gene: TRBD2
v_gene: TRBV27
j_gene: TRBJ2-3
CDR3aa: CASSDFPLLAGGTDTQYF
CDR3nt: TGTGCCAGCAGCGACTTCCCGTTACTAGCGGGGGGCACAGATACGCAGTATTTT

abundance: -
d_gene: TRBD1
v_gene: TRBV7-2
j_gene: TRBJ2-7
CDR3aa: CASSRQGEYEQYF
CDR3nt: TGTGCCAGCAGCAGACAGGGAGAGTACGAGCAGTACTTC

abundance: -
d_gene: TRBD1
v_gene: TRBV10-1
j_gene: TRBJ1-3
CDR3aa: CASGQGGTGNTIYF
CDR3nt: TGCGCCAGCGGACAGGGCGGTACTGGAAACACCATATATTTT

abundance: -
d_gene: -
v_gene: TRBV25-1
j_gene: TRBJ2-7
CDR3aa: CASSNSGYYEQYF
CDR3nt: TGTGCCAGCAGTAATAGCGGCTACTACGAGCAGTACTTC

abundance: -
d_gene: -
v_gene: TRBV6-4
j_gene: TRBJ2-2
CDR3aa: CASSDFGGSNTGELFF
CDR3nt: TGTGCCAGCAGTGACTTTGGGGGCTCGAACACCGGGGAGCTGTTTTTT

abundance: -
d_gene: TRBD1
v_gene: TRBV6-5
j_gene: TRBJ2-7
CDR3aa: CASSYSTGLEQYF
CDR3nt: TGTGCCAGCAGTTACTCGACAGGGCTCGAGCAGTACTTC

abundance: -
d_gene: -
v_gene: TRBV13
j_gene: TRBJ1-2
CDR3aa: CASSEEGGDYGYTF
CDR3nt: TGTGCCAGCAGCGAGGAAGGGGGAGACTATGGCTACACCTTC

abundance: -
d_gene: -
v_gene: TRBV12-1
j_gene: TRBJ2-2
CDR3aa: CASSSPTGGAGWWLFF
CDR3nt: TGTGCCAGCAGCTCCCCCACAGGGGGCGCGGGGTGGTGGCTGTTTTTT

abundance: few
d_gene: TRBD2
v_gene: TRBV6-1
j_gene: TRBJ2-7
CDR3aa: CASSEGLSSGSYEQYF
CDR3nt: TGTGCCAGCAGTGAAGGGTTGAGTAGCGGGAGTTACGAGCAGTACTTC

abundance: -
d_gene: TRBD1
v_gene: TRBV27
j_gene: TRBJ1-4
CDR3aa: CASSWGQDTTNEKLFF
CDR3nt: TGTGCCAGCAGTTGGGGACAGGACACAACTAATGAAAAACTGTTTTTT

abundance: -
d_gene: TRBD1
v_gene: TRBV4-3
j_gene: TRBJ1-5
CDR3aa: CASSQGDRDQPQHF
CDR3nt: TGCGCCAGCAGCCAAGGGGACAGAGATCAGCCCCAGCATTTT